This TCR beta chain is from a study of blood T cell repertoires in COVID-19. Study-wide context: Some COVID-19 samples were acute and others convalescent; all came from the United States, Italy and Spain.

Trimming shortened V by 0 bases and J by 0 bases, and 9 bases separated the two germline ends. This CDR3 region has 15 residues. Germline V gene lookup returns CDR1 SGDLS and CDR2 YYNGEE. In the authors' methods: Amplification of reference gene primers was used by the study to estimate nucleated cell counts. This table comes from immunoSEQ multiplex PCR, and its TCRdb copy is limited to in-frame clones, with some not included. V, J and clone size are taken as reported in that table, and D and trimming were inferred from the DNA itself. The sample shows over 450,000 clones, approximately 88% of them seen only once.

This TCR derives from a woman between 50 and 59 years old with COVID-19, enrolled during active disease. The specimen was peripheral blood. The chain uses TRBV9 and TRBJ1-1; D uncertain. The CDR3: CASSVDGRMNTEAFF. CDR3 DNA: TGTGCCAGCAGCGTAGATGGGAGAATGAACACTGAAGCTTTCTTT. Full variable domain (rest looked up from reference TRBV9 and TRBJ1-1): DSGVTQTPKHLITATGQRVTLRCSPRSGDLSVYWYQQSLDQGLQFLIQYYNGEERAKGNILERFSAQQFPDLHSELNLSSLELGDSALYFCASSVDGRMNTEAFFGQGTRLTVV.